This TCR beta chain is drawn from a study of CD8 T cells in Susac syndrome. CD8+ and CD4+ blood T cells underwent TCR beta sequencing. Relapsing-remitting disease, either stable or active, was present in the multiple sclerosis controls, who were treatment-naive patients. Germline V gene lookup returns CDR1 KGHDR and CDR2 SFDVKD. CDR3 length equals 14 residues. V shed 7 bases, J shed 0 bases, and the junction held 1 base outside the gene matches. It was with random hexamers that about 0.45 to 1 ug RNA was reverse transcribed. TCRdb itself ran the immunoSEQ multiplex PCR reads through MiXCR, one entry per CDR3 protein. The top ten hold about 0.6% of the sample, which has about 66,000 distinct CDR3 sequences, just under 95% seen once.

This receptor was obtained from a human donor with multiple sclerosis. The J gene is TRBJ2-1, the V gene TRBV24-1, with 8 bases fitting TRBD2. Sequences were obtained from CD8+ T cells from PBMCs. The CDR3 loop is CATRTSDSYNEQFF. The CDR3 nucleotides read TGTGCCACCAGGACTAGCGACTCCTACAATGAGCAGTTCTTC.